This entry features one TCR beta chain sequence. The data originate from a study of T cell responses to AZD1222 COVID-19 vaccine. Germline CDR1 reads MNHEY; CDR2 reads SMNVEV (reference sequence). This CDR3 contains 15 residues. The germline V and J ends were trimmed by 10 bases and 6 bases, with 19 bases remaining between them. Generated by immunoSEQ multiplex PCR, the TCRdb table keeps only in-frame clones and is missing some. The table shows 160,000 or so clones, with 92% occurring only once. The chain combines TRBV27 with TRBJ1-6; TRBD1 might be the D (5 bases). The origin of this receptor is an adult who received the AZD1222 COVID-19 vaccine. The specimen was peripheral blood, collected 28 days after the second AZD1222 dose. CDR3 protein: CATSDSNYLNSPLHF. The CDR3 DNA reads as TGTGCCACCAGCGACAGTAACTATCTTAATTCACCCCTCCACTTT.